One T cell receptor (beta chain) is described in this entry. The antigen remains unidentified. CDR3 length equals 14 residues. Trimming left V 5 bases short and J 2 bases short, with 13 bases between. From germline, CDR1 is MNHNS and CDR2 SASEGT. Produced via immunoSEQ multiplex PCR; TCRdb's table is partial and in-frame only. The sample has 90,000 to 100,000 clones, around 89% seen once; the top ten hold roughly 0.17%. This entry belongs to a study of OX40 agonist ivuxolimab in advanced cancers. Study-wide findings and caveats: The antigen specificity of the peripheral T cells (those that were expanded) was not determined. More expanded clones were found, on average, in CD8+ than in CD4+ T cells. Partial responders at 0.1-3.0 mg/kg had among the lowest clonal expansion. CD4+ and CD8+ T cells in blood underwent clonal expansion by week 6 at 0.1 to 3.0 mg/kg.

This clonotype was obtained from an adult with an advanced solid tumor such as melanoma, head and neck, liver or kidney cancer. The specimen was CD4+ or CD8+ T cells sorted from blood, collected in a trial of the OX40 agonist ivuxolimab. The chain carries TRBV6-1 and TRBJ2-7; D call uncertain. The CDR3 DNA follows: TGTGCCAGCAGTCCGTGGACGGCTCCCTACGAGCAGTACTTC. It translates to CASSPWTAPYEQYF.